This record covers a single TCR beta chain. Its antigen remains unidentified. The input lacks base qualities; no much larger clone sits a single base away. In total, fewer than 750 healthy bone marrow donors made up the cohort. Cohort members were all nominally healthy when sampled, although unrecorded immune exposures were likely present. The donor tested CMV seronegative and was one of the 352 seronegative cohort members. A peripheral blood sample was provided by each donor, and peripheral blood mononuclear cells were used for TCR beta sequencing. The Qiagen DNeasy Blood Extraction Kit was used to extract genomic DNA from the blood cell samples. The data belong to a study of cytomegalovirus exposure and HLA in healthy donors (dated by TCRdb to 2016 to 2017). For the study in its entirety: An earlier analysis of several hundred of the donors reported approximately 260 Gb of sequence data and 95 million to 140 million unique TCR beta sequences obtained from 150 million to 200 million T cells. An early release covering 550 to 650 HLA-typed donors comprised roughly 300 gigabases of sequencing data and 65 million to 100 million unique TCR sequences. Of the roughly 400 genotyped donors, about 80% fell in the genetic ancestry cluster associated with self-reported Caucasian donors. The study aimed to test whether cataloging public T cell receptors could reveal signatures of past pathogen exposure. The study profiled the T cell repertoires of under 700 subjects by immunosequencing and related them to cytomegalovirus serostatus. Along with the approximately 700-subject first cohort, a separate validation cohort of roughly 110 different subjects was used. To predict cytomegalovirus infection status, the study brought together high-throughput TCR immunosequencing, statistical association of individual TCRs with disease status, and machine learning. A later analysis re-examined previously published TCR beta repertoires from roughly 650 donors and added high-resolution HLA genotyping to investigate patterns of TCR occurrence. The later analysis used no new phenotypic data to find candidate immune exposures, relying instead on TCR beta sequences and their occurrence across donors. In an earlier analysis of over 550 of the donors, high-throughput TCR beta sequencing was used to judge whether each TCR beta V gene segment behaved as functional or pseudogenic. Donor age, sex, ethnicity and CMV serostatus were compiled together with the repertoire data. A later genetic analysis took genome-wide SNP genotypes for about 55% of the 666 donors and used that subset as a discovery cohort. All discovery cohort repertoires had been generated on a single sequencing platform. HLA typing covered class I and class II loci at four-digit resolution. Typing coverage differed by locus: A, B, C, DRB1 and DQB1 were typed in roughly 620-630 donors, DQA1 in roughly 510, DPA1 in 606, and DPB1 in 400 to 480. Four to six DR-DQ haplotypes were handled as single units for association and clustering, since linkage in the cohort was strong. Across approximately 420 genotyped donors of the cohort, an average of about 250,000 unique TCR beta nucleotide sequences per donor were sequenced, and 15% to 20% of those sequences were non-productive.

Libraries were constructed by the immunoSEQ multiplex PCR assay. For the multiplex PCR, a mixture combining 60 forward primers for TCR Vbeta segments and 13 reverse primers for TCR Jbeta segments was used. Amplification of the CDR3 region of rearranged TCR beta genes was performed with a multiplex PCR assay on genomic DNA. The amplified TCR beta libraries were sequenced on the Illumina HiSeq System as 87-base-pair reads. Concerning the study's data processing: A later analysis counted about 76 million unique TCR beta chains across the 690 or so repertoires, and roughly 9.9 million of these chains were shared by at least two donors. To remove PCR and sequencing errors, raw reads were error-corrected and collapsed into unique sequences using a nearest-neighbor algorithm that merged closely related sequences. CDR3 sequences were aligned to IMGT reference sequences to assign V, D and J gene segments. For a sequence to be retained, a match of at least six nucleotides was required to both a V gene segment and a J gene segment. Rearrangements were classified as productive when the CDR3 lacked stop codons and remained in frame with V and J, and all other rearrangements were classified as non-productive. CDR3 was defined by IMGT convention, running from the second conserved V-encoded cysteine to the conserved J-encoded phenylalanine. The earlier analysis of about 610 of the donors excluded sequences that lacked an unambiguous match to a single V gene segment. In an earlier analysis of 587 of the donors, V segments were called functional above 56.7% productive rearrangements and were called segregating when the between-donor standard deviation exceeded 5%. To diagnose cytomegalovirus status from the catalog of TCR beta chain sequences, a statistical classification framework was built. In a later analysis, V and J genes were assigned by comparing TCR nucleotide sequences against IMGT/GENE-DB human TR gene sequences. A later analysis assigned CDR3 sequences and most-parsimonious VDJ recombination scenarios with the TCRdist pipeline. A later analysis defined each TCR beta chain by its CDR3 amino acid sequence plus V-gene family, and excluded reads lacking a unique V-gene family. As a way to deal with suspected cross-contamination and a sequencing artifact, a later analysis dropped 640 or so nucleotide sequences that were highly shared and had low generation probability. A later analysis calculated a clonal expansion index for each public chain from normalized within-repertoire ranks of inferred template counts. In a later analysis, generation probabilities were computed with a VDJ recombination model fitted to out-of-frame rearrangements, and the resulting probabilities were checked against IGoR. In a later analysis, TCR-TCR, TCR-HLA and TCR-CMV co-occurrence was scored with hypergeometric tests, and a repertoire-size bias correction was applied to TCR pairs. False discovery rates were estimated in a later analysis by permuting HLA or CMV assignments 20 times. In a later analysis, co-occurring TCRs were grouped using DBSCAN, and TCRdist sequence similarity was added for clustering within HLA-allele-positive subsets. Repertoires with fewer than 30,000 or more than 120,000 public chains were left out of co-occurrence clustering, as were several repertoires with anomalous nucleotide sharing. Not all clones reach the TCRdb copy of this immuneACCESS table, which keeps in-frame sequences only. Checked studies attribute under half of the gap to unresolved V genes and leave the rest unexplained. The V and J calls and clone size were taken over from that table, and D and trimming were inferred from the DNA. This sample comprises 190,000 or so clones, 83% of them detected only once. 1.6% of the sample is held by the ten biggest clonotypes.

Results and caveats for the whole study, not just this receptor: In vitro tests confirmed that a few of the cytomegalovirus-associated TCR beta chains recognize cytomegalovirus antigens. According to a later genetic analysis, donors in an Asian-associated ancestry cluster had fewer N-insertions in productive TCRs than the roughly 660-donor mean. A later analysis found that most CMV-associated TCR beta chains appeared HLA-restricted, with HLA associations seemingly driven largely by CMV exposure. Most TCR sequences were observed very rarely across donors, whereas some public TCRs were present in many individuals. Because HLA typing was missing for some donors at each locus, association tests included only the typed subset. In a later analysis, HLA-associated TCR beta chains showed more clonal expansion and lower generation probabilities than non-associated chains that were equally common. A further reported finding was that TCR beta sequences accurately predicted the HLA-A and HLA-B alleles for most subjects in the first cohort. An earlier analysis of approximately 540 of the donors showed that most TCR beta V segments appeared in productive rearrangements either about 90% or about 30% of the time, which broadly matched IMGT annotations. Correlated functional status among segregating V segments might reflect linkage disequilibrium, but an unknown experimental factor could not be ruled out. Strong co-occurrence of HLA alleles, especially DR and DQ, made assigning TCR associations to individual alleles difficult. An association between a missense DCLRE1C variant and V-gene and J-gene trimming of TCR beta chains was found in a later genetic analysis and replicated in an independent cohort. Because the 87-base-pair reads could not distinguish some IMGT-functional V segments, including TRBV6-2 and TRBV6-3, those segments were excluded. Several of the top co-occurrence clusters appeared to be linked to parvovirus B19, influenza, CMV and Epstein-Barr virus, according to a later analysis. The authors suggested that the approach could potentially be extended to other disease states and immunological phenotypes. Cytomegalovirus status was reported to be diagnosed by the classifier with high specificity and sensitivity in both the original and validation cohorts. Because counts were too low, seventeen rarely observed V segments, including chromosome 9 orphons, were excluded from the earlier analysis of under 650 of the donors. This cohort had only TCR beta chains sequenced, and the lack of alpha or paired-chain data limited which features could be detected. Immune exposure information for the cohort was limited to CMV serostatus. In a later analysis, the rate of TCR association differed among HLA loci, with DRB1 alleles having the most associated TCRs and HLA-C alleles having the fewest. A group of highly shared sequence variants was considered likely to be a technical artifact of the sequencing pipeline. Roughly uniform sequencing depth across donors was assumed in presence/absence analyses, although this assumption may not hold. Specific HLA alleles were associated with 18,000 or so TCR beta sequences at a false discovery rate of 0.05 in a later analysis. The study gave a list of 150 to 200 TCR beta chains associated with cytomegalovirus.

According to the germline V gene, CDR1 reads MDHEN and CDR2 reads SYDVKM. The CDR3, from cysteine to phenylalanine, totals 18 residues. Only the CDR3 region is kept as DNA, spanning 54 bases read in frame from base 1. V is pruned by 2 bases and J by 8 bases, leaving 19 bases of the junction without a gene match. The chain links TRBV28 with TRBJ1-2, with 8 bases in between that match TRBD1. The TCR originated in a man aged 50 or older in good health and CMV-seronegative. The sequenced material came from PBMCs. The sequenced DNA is TGTGCCAGCAGTTTAGGGGGCAGGGGGCGCCGGAAGGACTTAGGCTACACCTTC. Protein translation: CASSLGGRGRRKDLGYTF.